This T cell receptor (beta chain) was identified in a study of CD8 T cells in Susac syndrome (dated by TCRdb to about 2019). Regarding the research as a whole: Repertoire sequencing was used to test whether CD8+ T cell activation and differentiation in Susac syndrome was antigen driven. CD8+ T cell repertoire clonality was compared between some 12 healthy donors, approximately 14 Susac syndrome patients and around 16 multiple sclerosis patients.

RNA was extracted using the RNeasy kit, and roughly 0.45 to 1 ug of the RNA was reverse transcribed with random hexamers. TCR beta CDR3 regions were amplified with the immunoSEQ multiplex PCR assay covering 54 Vbeta and 13 Jbeta segments. To correct PCR amplification bias, a synthetic template baseline was used for both primer optimization and computational correction. The paper's processing steps were these. Only productive sequences were kept, with reads annotated to V, D and J genes according to IMGT and analyzed in immunoSEQ Analyzer. Clonality was calculated as one minus the Shannon entropy normalized by log2 of the number of productive unique sequences. For each patient and control, public and private clones were evaluated within the 100 most prevalent clones. A clone was defined as Susac-specific if it was absent from the healthy and MS cohorts, from some 1,100 published viral clones and from other ImmuneACCESS disease sequences. The raw public reads went through TCRdb reprocessing: fastp at Q25, MiXCR clone calling, in-frame beta chains kept. Every CDR3 protein is listed once, alongside the most common genes and DNA of its rows. The V and J calls shown here were made by TCRdb, not taken from the authors' results. Within this sample are about 140,000 distinct CDR3 sequences, with about 93% of them counted one time only. Around 0.29% of the sample belongs to the ten largest clones.

What the study reported, not specific to this receptor: The number of individuals in the TCR sequencing and HLA analysis was acknowledged as relatively small.

Concerning this clonotype: No cognate antigen has been identified for it. Base quality data are lacking; no much larger clone is found one base away.

Peripheral blood CD8+ and CD4+ T cells from healthy donors, Susac syndrome patients and multiple sclerosis patients were profiled using high-throughput TCR beta sequencing. Healthy donors were included as age- and sex-matched controls. Bulk CD8+ and CD4+ T cells were purified by magnetic negative isolation, whereas CD8+ TEMRA cells were enriched by FACS. Blood was collected in EDTA tubes and processed within 24 hours, with PBMCs isolated through density gradient centrifugation. PBMCs intended for TCR sequencing were cryopreserved in liquid nitrogen and thawed later in a water bath at 37 degrees C. A purity of at least 90% was achieved for sorted or isolated CD4+, CD8+ and CD8+ TEMRA cells. This TCR was recovered from a human donor in good health. The sequencing input was CD8+ T cells from PBMCs.

The CDR3 region has the sequence CSVVSGGTEAFF. The nucleotide sequence is TGCAGCGTTGTTTCAGGGGGCACTGAAGCTTTCTTT. Rearrangement joined TRBV29-1 to TRBJ1-1, and TRBD1 matches 7 of the central bases. The germline V gene provides CDR1 SQVTM and CDR2 ANQGSEA. After removal of 4 bases from V and 4 bases from J, the junction retains 3 bases not matched to a gene. From cysteine to phenylalanine, the CDR3 is 12 amino acids long. The read is trimmed to its CDR3 DNA, 36 bases read in frame from base 1.